The clone carrying this TCR beta chain appeared many times. Its antigen is undetermined. The data originate from a study of T-cell reconstitution after alpha-beta-depleted transplantation in children. Preparation of the TCRbeta library used unique molecular identifiers. Each CDR3 protein is one row after TCRdb ran MiXCR on the PCR reads. The profile shows 130,000 to 150,000 distinct CDR3 sequences, around 10% of them singletons. Study findings and constraints: When one year had passed after transplant, most T-cell counts and diversity came from newly produced T cells. Some patients' high day-60 TCRbeta diversity was traced to surviving recipient T cells and thymic progenitors. Reportedly, roughly two months post-transplant, alpha-beta T cells arose from several hundred expanded graft clones.

With 5 bases removed from V and 0 bases from J, the gap between germline ends came to 10 bases. Germline V gives CDR1 SGHAT, CDR2 FQNNGV. CDR3 length equals 15 residues. The sequence was collected from a female patient aged 2-9 years who had a stem cell transplant for congenital amegakaryocytic thrombocytopenia, so the T cells may come from the graft donor. The gene calls are TRBV11-2 and TRBJ2-2, with D perhaps matching TRBD1 (5 bases). Sequenced material: PBMCs, mostly from graft donor cells, taken 180 days after TCRalphabeta/CD19-depleted stem cell transplant. CDR3 protein: CASSPRVPNTGELFF. As DNA, the CDR3 is TGTGCCAGCAGCCCCAGGGTCCCGAACACCGGGGAGCTGTTTTTT.